This T cell receptor (beta chain) was recovered during a study of CD8 T cells in Susac syndrome (dated by TCRdb to 2018 to 2020). About the study as a whole: Among the Susac syndrome patients who were sequenced, clinically active disease was present in about six and clinical remission was observed in roughly eight. Repertoire sequencing was used to test whether CD8+ T cell activation and differentiation in Susac syndrome was antigen driven. At blood withdrawal, Susac syndrome patients were therapy-naive, treated with corticosteroids (with IVIg additionally given to some), or treated with IVIg alone.

Peripheral blood CD8+ and CD4+ T cells from healthy donors, Susac syndrome patients and multiple sclerosis patients were profiled by high-throughput TCR beta sequencing. The Susac syndrome patients fulfilled recently defined diagnostic criteria for definite or probable disease. Bulk CD8+ and CD4+ T cells were purified magnetically by negative isolation, whereas CD8+ TEMRA cells were enriched by FACS. Blood was collected in EDTA tubes and processed within 24 hours, with PBMCs isolated through density gradient centrifugation. PBMCs destined for TCR sequencing were cryopreserved in liquid nitrogen and later thawed in a 37 °C water bath. A purity of at least 90% was achieved for sorted or isolated CD4+, CD8+ and CD8+ TEMRA cells. The CDR3 goes from the cysteine to the phenylalanine over 15 residues. Left in the record is the CDR3 DNA by itself, 45 bases read in frame from the first base. V and J lose 1 base and 0 bases, and a span of 10 bases separates them. As encoded in the germline V gene (reference sequence), CDR1 is DFQATT while CDR2 is SNEGSKA.

Comment on this clonotype: There is no known antigen for this receptor. No quality values exist for individual bases; no much larger clone is one base distant.

Points the paper makes about the study in general: In the CD4+ T cell repertoire of Susac syndrome patients, clonal expansion was not detected. The study acknowledged that relatively few individuals were included in the TCR sequencing and HLA analysis.

RNA was extracted using the RNeasy kit, and roughly 0.5 to 1 microgram was reverse transcribed with random hexamers. The immunoSEQ multiplex PCR assay, covering 54 Vbeta and 13 Jbeta segments, was used to amplify TCR beta CDR3 regions. PCR amplification bias was corrected by using a synthetic template baseline for primer optimization and computational correction. Regarding the original processing steps: Reads were assigned to V, D and J genes according to IMGT and analyzed in immunoSEQ Analyzer, with only productive sequences retained. To calculate clonality, Shannon entropy was normalized by log2 of the number of productive unique sequences and then subtracted from one. For each patient and control, public and private clones were evaluated among the 100 most prevalent clones. Clones were defined as Susac-specific when absent from the healthy and MS cohorts, from fewer than 1,200 published viral clones and from other ImmuneACCESS disease sequences. Using fastp trimming at Q25 and MiXCR clonotype assembly, TCRdb reanalyzed the public sequencing data and kept in-frame beta chains. Every distinct CDR3 protein forms one entry, paired with its most common genes and DNA. TCRdb, not the authors, supplied the V and J calls. The sample table lists 120,000 or so distinct CDR3 sequences, 96% of them with a count of one. The ten top clones hold over 0.12% of the sample.

The V and J segments used are TRBV20-1 and TRBJ1-5; no confident D gene assignment can be made. Sequencing was done on a sample of CD4+ T cells from PBMCs. The receptor's source is a human donor with Susac syndrome. The DNA reads TGCAGTGCTAGAGCAGGCACTTTTAGCAATCAGCCCCAGCATTTT. Its translation is CSARAGTFSNQPQHF.